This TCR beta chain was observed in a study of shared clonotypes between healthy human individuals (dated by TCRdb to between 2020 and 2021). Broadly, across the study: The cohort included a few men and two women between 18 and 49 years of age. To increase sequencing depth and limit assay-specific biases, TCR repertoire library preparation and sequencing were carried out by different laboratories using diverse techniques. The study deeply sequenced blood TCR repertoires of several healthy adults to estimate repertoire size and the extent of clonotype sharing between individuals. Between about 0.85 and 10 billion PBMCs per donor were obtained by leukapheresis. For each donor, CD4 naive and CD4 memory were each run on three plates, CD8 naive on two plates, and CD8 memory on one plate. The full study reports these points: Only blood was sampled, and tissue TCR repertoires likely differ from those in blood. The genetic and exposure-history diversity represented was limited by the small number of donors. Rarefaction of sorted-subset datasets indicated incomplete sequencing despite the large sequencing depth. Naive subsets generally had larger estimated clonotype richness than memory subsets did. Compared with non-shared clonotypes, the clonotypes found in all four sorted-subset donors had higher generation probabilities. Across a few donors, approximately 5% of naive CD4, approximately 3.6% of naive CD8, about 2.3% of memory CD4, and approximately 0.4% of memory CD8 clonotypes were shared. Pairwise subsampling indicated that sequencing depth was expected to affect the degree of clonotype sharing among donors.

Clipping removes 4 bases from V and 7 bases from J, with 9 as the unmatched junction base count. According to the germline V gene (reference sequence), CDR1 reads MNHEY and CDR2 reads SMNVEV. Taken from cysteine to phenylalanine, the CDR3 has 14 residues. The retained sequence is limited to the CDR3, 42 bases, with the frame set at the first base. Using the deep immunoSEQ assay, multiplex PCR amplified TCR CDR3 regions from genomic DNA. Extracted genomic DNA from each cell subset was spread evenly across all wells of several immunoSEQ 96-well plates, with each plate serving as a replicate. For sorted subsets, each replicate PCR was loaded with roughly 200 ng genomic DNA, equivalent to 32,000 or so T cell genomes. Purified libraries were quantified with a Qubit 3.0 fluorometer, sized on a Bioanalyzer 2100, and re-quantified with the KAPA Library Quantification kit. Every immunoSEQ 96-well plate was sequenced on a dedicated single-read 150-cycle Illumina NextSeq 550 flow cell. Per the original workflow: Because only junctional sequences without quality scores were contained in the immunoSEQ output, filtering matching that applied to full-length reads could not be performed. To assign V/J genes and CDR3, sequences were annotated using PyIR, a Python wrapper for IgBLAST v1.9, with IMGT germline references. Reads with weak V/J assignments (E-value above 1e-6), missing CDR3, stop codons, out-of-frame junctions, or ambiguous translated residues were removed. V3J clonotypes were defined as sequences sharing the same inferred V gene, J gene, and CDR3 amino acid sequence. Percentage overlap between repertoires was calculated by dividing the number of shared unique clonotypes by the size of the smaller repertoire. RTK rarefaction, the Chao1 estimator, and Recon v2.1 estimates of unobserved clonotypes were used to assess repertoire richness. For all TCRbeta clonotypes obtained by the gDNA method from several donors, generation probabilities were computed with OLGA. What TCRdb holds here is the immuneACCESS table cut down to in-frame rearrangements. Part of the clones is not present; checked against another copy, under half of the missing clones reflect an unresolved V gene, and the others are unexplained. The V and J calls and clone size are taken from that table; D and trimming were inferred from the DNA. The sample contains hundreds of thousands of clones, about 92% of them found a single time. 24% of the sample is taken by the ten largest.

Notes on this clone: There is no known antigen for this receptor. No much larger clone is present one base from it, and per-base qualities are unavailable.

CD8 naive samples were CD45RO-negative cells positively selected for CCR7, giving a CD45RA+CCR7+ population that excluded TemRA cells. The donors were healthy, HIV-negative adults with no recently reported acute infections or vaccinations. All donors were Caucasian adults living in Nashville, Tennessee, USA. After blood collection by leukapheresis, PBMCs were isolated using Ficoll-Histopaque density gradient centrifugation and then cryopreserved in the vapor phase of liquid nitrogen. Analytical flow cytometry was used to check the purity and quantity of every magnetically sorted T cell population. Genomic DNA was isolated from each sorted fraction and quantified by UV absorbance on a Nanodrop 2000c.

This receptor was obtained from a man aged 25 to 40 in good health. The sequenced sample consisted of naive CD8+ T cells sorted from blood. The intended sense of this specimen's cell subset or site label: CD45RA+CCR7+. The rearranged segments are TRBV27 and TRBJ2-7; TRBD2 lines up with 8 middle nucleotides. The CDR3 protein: CASSSLGLAEEQYF. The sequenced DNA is TGTGCCAGCAGTTCCCTTGGACTAGCTGAAGAGCAGTACTTC.